This TCR beta chain was captured in a study of blood T cell repertoires in COVID-19. At the level of the study: Collection of acute and convalescent COVID-19 samples took place in the United States, Italy and Spain. Sources were T cells, B-cell-depleted T cells, or PBMCs; the material itself was cDNA or gDNA.

In the original workflow: Amplifying reference gene primers gave estimates of nucleated cell counts. Generated by immunoSEQ multiplex PCR, the TCRdb table keeps only in-frame clones and is missing some. V and J calls plus clone size are reproduced from that table; the DNA served to infer D and trimming. The table lists roughly 200,000 clones, approximately 90% of them singletons. Germline CDR1 reads SEHNR; CDR2 reads FQNEAQ (reference sequence). The V and J ends lost 1 base and 5 bases respectively, with 11 bases between them. This CDR3 contains 14 residues. The origin of this receptor is a man aged 40-49 years with active or convalescent COVID-19. The V gene is TRBV7-9, the J gene TRBJ1-2; TRBD1 might be the D (5 bases). The sequencing sample was made of peripheral blood. Here the CDR3 reads CASSLETVSYGYTF. CDR3 bases: TGTGCCAGCAGCTTAGAGACAGTCTCTTATGGCTACACCTTC.